This T cell receptor beta chain was retrieved from a study of blood T cell repertoires in COVID-19. TCRdb's table, derived via immunoSEQ multiplex PCR, lists solely in-frame clones and lacks some. The sample has approximately 300,000 clones, nearly 90% seen once. CDR1 is SGHRS, CDR2 YFSETQ, per germline. Trimming removed 7 bases from V and 0 bases from J, with 10 bases in between. This CDR3 has 14 residues. Each participant's cohort was designated according to participant-reported clinical history. This chain links TRBV5-1 with TRBJ1-4; TRBD1 might be the D (6 bases). The sample consisted of PBMCs or T cells enriched from blood (not recorded which). The receptor's source is a woman between 18 and 29 years old with acute COVID-19. In DNA form, the CDR3 reads TGCGCCAGCGCAGGGGTGACAACTAATGAAAAACTGTTTTTT. It encodes CASAGVTTNEKLFF.